The 31 T cell receptor beta chains in this list originate from one sample, sequenced in a study of CD8 T cells in Susac syndrome. Random hexamers were used to reverse transcribe the RNA input (roughly 0.5 to 1 ug). TCRdb re-analysed the immunoSEQ multiplex PCR reads in MiXCR, keeping a single row per CDR3 protein. Among more than 90,000 distinct CDR3 sequences listed, 90% to 95% were seen once. The material sequenced was CD4+ T cells from PBMCs. These receptors originate from a human donor with multiple sclerosis.

CDR3 nucleotides: TGTGCCAGCCGAATCGAGGGGGCCGGGGAGCTGTTTTTT. Its translation is CASRIEGAGELFF. This sequence joins TRBV12-3 or TRBV12-4 and TRBJ2-2; TRBD1 might be the D (6 bases). Trimming left V 8 bases short and J 6 bases short, with 13 bases between. The CDR3 extends over 13 amino acids.

This chain joins TRBV4-1 and TRBJ1-1; the D gene is possibly TRBD1 (6 bases). Germline loops: CDR1 MGHRA, CDR2 YSYEKL. Trimming removed 3 bases from V and 3 bases from J, with 11 bases in between. The CDR3 totals 14 residues. CDR3: CASSHPDRHTEAFF. In DNA, the CDR3 is TGCGCCAGCAGCCACCCGGACAGACACACTGAAGCTTTCTTT.

V is TRBV23-1 and J is TRBJ2-7, with D possibly being TRBD2 (6 bases). TRBV23-1 is an open reading frame whose function is uncertain. The CDR3 sequence is 17 residues long. The V end lost 5 bases, the J end lost 5 bases, and 25 bases lay between the germline ends. The CDR3 loop is CASSLGGFKSLDDEQYF. CDR3 in DNA: TGCGCCAGCAGTTTGGGAGGCTTTAAGTCCCTTGACGACGAGCAGTACTTC.

The chain combines TRBV7-9 with TRBJ1-1; a possible D gene is TRBD1 (6 bases). Germline CDR1 reads SEHNR; CDR2 reads FQNEAQ (reference sequence). CDR3 length: 12 residues. Between the trimmed V and J ends, which lost 1 base and 10 bases, there was a span of 10 bases. This CDR3 reads CASSLDRVVAFF. The CDR3 nucleotides are TGTGCCAGCAGCTTAGACAGGGTTGTAGCTTTCTTT.

The J gene is TRBJ1-2, the V gene TRBV4-3, with 8 nucleotides matching TRBD1. The junction had 2 bases not matched to a gene; V was cut back by 3 bases and J by 2 bases. CDR3 length: 14 residues. The V gene's germline CDR1 is LGHNA and CDR2 YSLEER. CDR3 in amino acids: CASSQTGANYGYTF. The CDR3 region has the DNA TGCGCCAGCAGCCAGACAGGGGCCAACTATGGCTACACCTTC.

The rearrangement uses TRBV27 and TRBJ2-5; 9 bases fit TRBD1. Germline assignment: CDR1 MNHEY and CDR2 SMNVEV (reference sequence). V dropped 5 bases and J dropped 2; count of bases not matched to a gene: 3. The CDR3 loop spans 14 amino acids. CDR3 nucleotide sequence: TGTGCCAGCAGTCTAGGACAGGGGCAAGAGACCCAGTACTTC. As protein: CASSLGQGQETQYF.

A single count supports this clonotype. This chain uses TRBV20-1 with TRBJ2-5, with TRBD2 identical over 8 bases. V dropped 3 bases and J dropped 4; count of bases not matched to a gene: 4. Germline assignment: CDR1 DFQATT and CDR2 SNEGSKA (reference sequence). The CDR3 is 13 residues long. CDR3 bases: TGCAGTGCTAGCGGGGGGGCCGGAGAGACCCAGTACTTC. Translating gives CSASGGAGETQYF.

The chain carries TRBV7-2 and TRBJ2-3; D gene uncertain. Germline values: CDR1 SGHTA, CDR2 FQGNSA. V was trimmed by 1 base and J by 4 bases, leaving 6 bases between them. This CDR3 spans 13 amino acids. This chain's CDR3 is CASSLGMADTQYF. Here the CDR3 DNA reads TGTGCCAGCAGCTTAGGAATGGCAGATACGCAGTATTTT.

The V and J genes are TRBV27 and TRBJ1-5; 9 nucleotides align to TRBD1. CDR1 is MNHEY, CDR2 SMNVEV, per germline (reference sequence). Unmatched junction bases numbered 12, after V lost 6 bases and J lost 6 bases. The CDR3 runs to 16 residues. CDR3 amino acids: CASSLGNRGPIQPQHF. The DNA of the CDR3 is TGTGCCAGCAGCTTGGGAAACAGGGGGCCGATTCAGCCCCAGCATTTT.

The rearrangement joins TRBV5-1 to TRBJ1-5; D is unresolved. This CDR3 comprises 13 residues. V was pared by 3 bases and J by 4 bases, with 8 bases between. Germline V gene data show CDR1 as SGHRS and CDR2 as YFSETQ. CDR3 bases: TGCGCCAGCAGCTGGGAGGGAAATCAGCCCCAGCATTTT. Translated: CASSWEGNQPQHF.

This clonotype was recorded once. V gene TRBV27 combines with J gene TRBJ2-1; 8 bases fit TRBD1. J lost 6 bases, V lost 1 base, and 5 bases had no gene match. Germline assignment: CDR1 MNHEY and CDR2 SMNVEV (reference sequence). CDR3 length equals 15 residues. CDR3 amino acids: CASSLWDRIPNEQFF. CDR3 DNA sequence: TGTGCCAGCAGTTTATGGGACAGGATCCCCAATGAGCAGTTCTTC.

The DNA for the CDR3 is TGCAGCGTATTGACACCTTCCTACGAGCAGTACTTC. Translating it yields CSVLTPSYEQYF. The chain carries TRBV29-1 and TRBJ2-7; D is unclear. CDR1 and CDR2 (germline): SQVTM, ANQGSEA. Trimming took 6 bases from V and 1 from J, leaving 10 bases between them. This CDR3 has 12 amino acids.

The chain couples TRBV2 to TRBJ1-5, with TRBD1 matching over 8 bases. CDR1 and CDR2 (germline): SNHLY, FYNNEI. J lost 6 bases, V lost 6 bases, and 7 bases had no gene match. This CDR3 has 14 residues. The CDR3 is CASSATGESQPQHF. Here the CDR3 DNA reads TGTGCCAGCAGCGCGACAGGGGAGAGTCAGCCCCAGCATTTT.

The V call is TRBV9, the J call TRBJ2-5; TRBD2 is a possible D gene (5 bases). The germline V gene has CDR1 SGDLS and CDR2 YYNGEE. The CDR3 extends over 16 amino acids. V dropped 4 bases and J dropped 2 bases, with 18 bases sitting between them. The CDR3 is CASSPRGPRAQETQYF. CDR3 nucleotides: TGTGCCAGCAGCCCCCGGGGTCCTCGGGCTCAAGAGACCCAGTACTTC.

The J gene is TRBJ1-1, the V gene TRBV4-2; the match to TRBD1 covers 8 bases. V dropped 5 bases and J dropped 3; count of bases not matched to a gene: 5. The CDR3 loop spans 14 amino acids. The germline CDR1 and CDR2 sequences are LGHNA and YNFKEQ. The CDR3 is CASSYQGADTEAFF. The CDR3 coding sequence is TGTGCCAGCAGCTACCAGGGGGCTGACACTGAAGCTTTCTTT.

This chain connects TRBV5-1 to TRBJ1-1; D unclear. Trimming shortened V by 4 bases and J by 1 base, and 11 bases separated the two germline ends. Germline V gives CDR1 SGHRS, CDR2 YFSETQ. This CDR3 comprises 14 residues. The CDR3 loop is CASSPDPGNTEAFF. DNA of the CDR3: TGCGCCAGCAGCCCCGACCCTGGGAACACTGAAGCTTTCTTT. Full variable domain (remainder filled in from reference TRBV5-1 and TRBJ1-1): KAGVTQTPRYLIKTRGQQVTLSCSPISGHRSVSWYQQTPGQGLQFLFEYFSETQRNKGNFPGRFSGRQFSNSRSEMNVSTLELGDSALYLCASSPDPGNTEAFFGQGTRLTVV.

The chain joins TRBV11-3 to TRBJ1-1; D perhaps matches TRBD1 (5 bases). There are 13 residues in the CDR3. V was shortened by 4 bases and J by 3 bases, with 9 bases between the two germline ends. Germline lookup yields CDR1 SGHNT and CDR2 YENEEA. CDR3 DNA: TGTGCCAGCAGCTCACAGGAGGACACTGAAGCTTTCTTT. Residues: CASSSQEDTEAFF.

This chain joins TRBV29-1 and TRBJ2-1, with D maybe TRBD2 (6 bases). Germline V CDR1 and CDR2: SQVTM, ANQGSEA. V was shortened by 5 bases and J by 8 bases, with 19 bases between the two germline ends. This CDR3 spans 14 amino acids. The DNA for the CDR3 is TGCAGCGTTAGGGACTTGAGTATTTGGGATGAGCAGTTCTTC. It encodes CSVRDLSIWDEQFF.

This chain links TRBV19 with TRBJ1-6, with D tentatively TRBD1 (6 bases). Per germline, CDR1 LNHDA and CDR2 SQIVND (reference sequence). This CDR3 region has 13 residues. With 5 bases removed from V and 10 bases from J, the gap between germline ends came to 12 bases. DNA for the CDR3: TGTGCCAGTAGTCCGACAGGTGGGTCACCCCTCCACTTT. The encoded protein is CASSPTGGSPLHF.

V and J are TRBV3-1 and TRBJ2-7; a weak D match, TRBD1 (5 bases). The CDR3 spans 12 residues. Trimming stripped 3 bases from V and 8 bases from J, with 11 bases between. CDR1 LGHDT and CDR2 YNNKEL come from the germline V gene (reference sequence). As DNA, the CDR3 is TGTGCCAGCAGCCAGGGGCAGGACAAGCAGTACTTC. Its protein is CASSQGQDKQYF.

The chain joins TRBV20-1 to TRBJ2-7, with 10 bases that match TRBD2. Germline lookup yields CDR1 DFQATT and CDR2 SNEGSKA (reference sequence). The CDR3 is 15 amino acids. The junction had 7 bases not matched to a gene; V was cut back by 1 base and J by 4 bases. CDR3 amino acids: CSARGLAGVGYEQYF. CDR3 nucleotide sequence: TGCAGTGCTAGAGGGCTAGCGGGGGTGGGTTACGAGCAGTACTTC.

This sequence joins TRBV19 and TRBJ2-2; D perhaps matches TRBD2 (5 bases). The CDR3 is 14 residues long. CDR1 is LNHDA, CDR2 SQIVND, per germline (reference sequence). Trimming shortened V by 8 bases and J by 6 bases, and 16 bases separated the two germline ends. The CDR3 sequence: CASVRGGPPGELFF. The CDR3 nucleotides read TGTGCCAGTGTACGGGGTGGGCCACCCGGGGAGCTGTTTTTT.

The chain recombines TRBV20-1 with TRBJ1-1; weak D call: TRBD1 (5 bases). The germline V gene encodes CDR1 DFQATT and CDR2 SNEGSKA (reference sequence). The V gene lost 5 bases and the J gene lost 4 bases, with 14 bases spanning the gap. The CDR3 has 13 residues. In DNA, the CDR3 is TGCAGTGCTCCCCGGCGAGGGGCCACTGAAGCTTTCTTT. As protein: CSAPRRGATEAFF.

The V and J genes are TRBV27 and TRBJ1-1; D uncertain. Germline V gives CDR1 MNHEY, CDR2 SMNVEV (reference sequence). The germline V and J ends were trimmed by 3 bases and 1 base, with 9 bases remaining between them. The CDR3 loop spans 14 amino acids. CDR3 loop: CASSLRWENTEAFF. The DNA for the CDR3 is TGTGCCAGCAGTTTGAGGTGGGAGAACACTGAAGCTTTCTTT.

The rearrangement joins TRBV28 to TRBJ2-7, with TRBD2 as a possible D gene (7 bases). Germline CDR1 and CDR2: MDHEN and SYDVKM. The CDR3 has 14 residues. V was pared by 6 bases and J by 2 bases, with 14 bases between. The CDR3 is CASSPGGHPYEQYF. The CDR3, as DNA: TGTGCCAGCAGCCCGGGGGGACATCCCTACGAGCAGTACTTC.

The rearrangement uses TRBV30 and TRBJ2-7; TRBD2 agrees at 11 bases. Per the germline V gene, CDR1 is GTSNPN and CDR2 is SVGIG (reference sequence). The V and J ends lost 7 bases and 4 bases, in that order; junction bases with no gene match: 15. CDR3 length: 16 amino acids. CDR3 coding DNA: TGTGCCTTAAAGGGGACTAGCGGTCCCTGGGGTTACGAGCAGTACTTC. Translation: CALKGTSGPWGYEQYF.

V is TRBV5-6 and J is TRBJ1-3; possible D gene TRBD1, 5 bases. The CDR3 runs to 15 residues. V was cut by 4 bases and J by 0 bases, with 11 bases left in between. Germline V gene data show CDR1 as SGHDT and CDR2 as YYEEEE. The CDR3 here is CASSTLGGSGNTIYF. In DNA form, the CDR3 reads TGTGCCAGCAGCACTCTGGGGGGCTCTGGAAACACCATATATTTT.

The chain links TRBV19 to TRBJ1-5; the D is unclear. V shed 7 bases and J shed 0 bases, with 13 bases lying between them. Germline assignment: CDR1 LNHDA and CDR2 SQIVND (reference sequence). The CDR3 covers 15 residues. Here the CDR3 reads CASTVAHFSNQPQHF. CDR3 nucleotide sequence: TGTGCCAGTACTGTGGCACATTTTAGCAATCAGCCCCAGCATTTT.

This chain links TRBV5-6 with TRBJ2-5, with TRBD1 as a possible D gene (6 bases). The CDR3 extends over 14 amino acids. V was clipped by 4 bases and J by 5 bases, with 15 bases between them. Germline CDR1 SGHDT, CDR2 YYEEEE. CDR3 coding DNA: TGTGCCAGCAGCACAGGGACCCGAGGGGAGACCCAGTACTTC. Translation gives CASSTGTRGETQYF.

J is TRBJ2-2 and V is TRBV11-3; the D is unclear. Per germline, CDR1 SGHNT and CDR2 YENEEA. This CDR3 has 13 amino acids. The ends were cut back, 8 bases at V and 3 bases at J, with 10 bases in the middle. The CDR3 loop reads CASQVLDTGELFF. The DNA of the CDR3 is TGTGCCAGCCAGGTGCTTGACACCGGGGAGCTGTTTTTT. The full variable domain, rest sourced from reference TRBV11-3 and TRBJ2-2, is EAGVVQSPRYKIIEKKQPVAFWCNPISGHNTLYWYLQNLGQGPELLIRYENEEAVDDSQLPKDRFSAERLKGVDSTLKIQPAELGDSAVYLCASQVLDTGELFFGEGSRLTVL.

This rearrangement joins TRBV2 to TRBJ2-5; 8 nucleotides align to TRBD1. CDR3 length: 15 residues. Germline V CDR1 and CDR2: SNHLY, FYNNEI. J lost 2 bases, V lost 6 bases, and 8 bases had no gene match. As DNA, the CDR3 is TGTGCCAGCAGCAGTAGTCAGGGGGCACAAGAGACCCAGTACTTC. It yields the protein CASSSSQGAQETQYF.